This T cell receptor beta chain was captured by sequencing in a study of long-term antiretroviral therapy in people with HIV. About this clone: Antigen specificity is unknown.

immunoSEQ v3.0 was run at survey level. Clones were read by immunoSEQ multiplex PCR, and TCRdb kept only the in-frame ones, dropping some. This table has approximately 30,000 clones, 95% to 98% appearing once. The study, taken as a whole, reports: Following ART, diversity rose but still fell short of transplant donor controls.

The V and J ends lost 3 bases and 0 bases respectively, with 1 base between them. Germline CDR1 MDHEN, CDR2 SYDVKM. The CDR3 loop spans 12 amino acids. The sequencing here drew on unsorted PBMCs, taken 7.6 years after starting antiretroviral therapy. The receptor was derived from a man younger than 40 with HIV. The V call is TRBV28, the J call TRBJ2-3, with D uncertain. CDR3: CASSFSTDTQYF. Written as DNA, the CDR3 is TGTGCCAGCAGTTTCAGCACAGATACGCAGTATTTT.